A selection of T cell receptor beta chains follows, all from one sample in a study of blood T cells in healthy people across ages. TCRdb re-derived calls from the 5' RACE reads in MiXCR, one entry per CDR3 protein. The sample lists 1.5 million to 2 million distinct CDR3 sequences, about 35% occurring once. Sequences were obtained from blood. These receptors were taken from a young woman in good health. Each CDR3 is given with its conserved first and last residue. D genes are given only for firm matches. Where a row states a size, it is once, few, many or the class of an expanded clone; other rows omit it.

J gene,clone size,V gene,D gene,CDR3 protein,CDR3 DNA
TRBJ1-1,many,TRBV20-1,NA,CSAVGFLAENTEAFF,TGCAGTGCGGTGGGGTTCCTTGCCGAGAACACTGAAGCTTTCTTT
TRBJ1-2,NA,TRBV14,NA,CASSQSSGTYGYTF,TGTGCCAGCAGCCAATCATCCGGGACCTATGGCTACACCTTC
TRBJ2-7,many,TRBV29-1,NA,CSVATYYEQYF,TGCAGCGTTGCGACTTACTACGAGCAGTACTTC
TRBJ1-2,many,TRBV4-1,TRBD1,CASSQEFGTGLGGYTF,TGCGCCAGCAGCCAAGAGTTCGGGACAGGGCTTGGTGGCTACACCTTC
TRBJ2-7,NA,TRBV7-2,NA,CASSPTLKYEQYF,TGTGCCAGCAGCCCTACTCTAAAATACGAGCAGTACTTC
TRBJ2-3,few,TRBV6-1,TRBD2,CASEGLAADTQYF,TGTGCCAGCGAAGGACTAGCAGCAGATACGCAGTATTTT
TRBJ1-2,NA,TRBV2,NA,CASSEGRGPSGYTF,TGTGCCAGCAGTGAGGGACGGGGTCCGTCTGGCTACACCTTC
TRBJ2-5,few,TRBV3-1,TRBD2,CASNREGVEQYF,TGTGCCAGCAACCGGGAGGGTGTAGAGCAGTACTTC
TRBJ2-7,NA,TRBV6-5,NA,CASRDGSREQYF,TGTGCCAGCAGGGACGGCTCGCGGGAGCAGTACTTC
TRBJ2-1,NA,TRBV7-2,NA,CASSGGHLINEQFF,TGTGCCAGCAGCGGGGGACATCTAATCAATGAGCAGTTCTTC
TRBJ1-1,NA,TRBV11-2,TRBD1,CASSLHQTGANTEAFF,TGTGCCAGCAGCTTACACCAGACAGGGGCGAACACTGAAGCTTTCTTT
TRBJ1-6,NA,TRBV2,TRBD1,CASKETGALNSPLHF,TGTGCCAGCAAAGAGACAGGGGCTCTTAATTCACCCCTCCACTTT
TRBJ2-3,NA,TRBV6-5,TRBD2,CASSGALGRADTQYF,TGTGCCAGCAGTGGGGCTTTAGGGAGGGCAGATACGCAGTATTTT